The 29 T cell receptor beta chains presented below share a single source sample, sequenced in a study of blood T cell repertoires in COVID-19. Here immunoSEQ multiplex PCR was the method, and the copy in TCRdb shows in-frame clones only, minus some. The table shows fewer than 350,000 clones, with about nine tenths occurring only once. The sample taken for sequencing was peripheral blood. The receptors shown here come from a man aged 40-49 years with active or convalescent COVID-19.

The chain recombines TRBV6-5 with TRBJ2-3, with 8 positions matching TRBD1. The CDR3 contains 14 residues. After removal of 6 bases from V and 8 bases from J, the junction contained 10 bases not matched to a gene. The germline CDR1 and CDR2 sequences are MNHEY and SVGAGI. For the CDR3, the DNA is TGTGCCAGCAGGCCTGCGGGACAGGCGGGTACGCAGTATTTT. Its translation is CASRPAGQAGTQYF.

In its sample, this clone was seen once. The chain recombines TRBV24-1 with TRBJ1-2; 7 bases agree with TRBD1. The CDR3 loop spans 13 amino acids. Looked up from germline, CDR1 is KGHDR and CDR2 is SFDVKD. J gave up 7 bases and V 7 bases, and 8 bases lay outside the gene matches. The CDR3 DNA is TGTGCCACCAGCCTCAGGGGGGAGAGTGGCTACACCTTC. As protein: CATSLRGESGYTF.

The chain couples TRBV2 to TRBJ1-2; tentatively, D is TRBD1 (5 bases). V dropped 10 bases and J dropped 4 bases, with 19 bases sitting between them. This CDR3 region has 14 residues. Germline CDR1 and CDR2: SNHLY and FYNNEI. The chain's CDR3 is CATTSLTGGYGYTF. CDR3 DNA: TGTGCCACCACGAGCCTTACGGGGGGCTATGGCTACACCTTC.

Written as DNA, the CDR3 is TGTGCCACCCGTCCCGGGACTAGCGGCAATGAGCAGTTCTTC. Translation: CATRPGTSGNEQFF. The J gene is TRBJ2-1, the V gene TRBV19, with 11 bases matching TRBD2. Unmatched junction bases numbered 8, after V lost 10 bases and J lost 6 bases. The CDR3 consists of 14 residues. The V gene's germline CDR1 is LNHDA and CDR2 SQIVND (reference sequence).

The chain joins TRBV6-2 or TRBV6-3 to TRBJ2-3; TRBD1 is a possible D gene (6 bases). V lost 2 bases and J lost 1, with 19 bases in between. The CDR3 spans 18 residues. Per the germline V gene, CDR1 is MNHEY and CDR2 is SVGEGT. The CDR3 DNA is TGTGCCAGCAGTTACAATTTAGAACAGGGCCTGGGCACAGATACGCAGTATTTT. Protein sequence: CASSYNLEQGLGTDTQYF.

The chain combines TRBV6-1 with TRBJ2-2; D is perhaps TRBD2 (5 bases). Per germline, CDR1 MNHNS and CDR2 SASEGT. Trimming stripped 2 bases from V and 6 bases from J, with 13 bases between. The CDR3 sequence is 15 residues long. DNA of the CDR3: TGTGCCAGCAGTGAATTATTCGGAGCGGCCGGGGAGCTGTTTTTT. This translates into CASSELFGAAGELFF.

This chain links TRBV6-5 with TRBJ1-1; 8 bases match TRBD1. The CDR3 has 13 amino acids. Germline lookup yields CDR1 MNHEY and CDR2 SVGAGI. The V segment lost 6 bases and the J segment 5 bases; nucleotides outside the gene matches: 5. The CDR3 spells CASSQGALTEAFF. CDR3 bases: TGTGCCAGCAGCCAGGGGGCGCTGACTGAAGCTTTCTTT.

The chain is built from TRBV4-1 and TRBJ2-2, with 9 bases identical to TRBD1. J gave up 3 bases and V 1 base, and 0 bases lay outside the gene matches. The CDR3 has 15 residues. The germline V gene encodes CDR1 MGHRA and CDR2 YSYEKL. For the CDR3, the DNA is TGCGCCAGCAGCCAAGGGGACAGGGACACCGGGGAGCTGTTTTTT. It yields the protein CASSQGDRDTGELFF.

This clone turned up a few times. The chain combines TRBV13 with TRBJ2-2; 8 nucleotides match TRBD2. With V trimmed by 5 bases and J by 1 base, 9 bases remained unmatched. Germline assignment: CDR1 PRHDT and CDR2 FYEKMQ (reference sequence). The CDR3 spans 17 residues. Here the CDR3 DNA reads TGTGCCAGCAGCCCCATGCCGGGACTAGGGAACACCGGGGAGCTGTTTTTT. Amino acid sequence: CASSPMPGLGNTGELFF. Using reference TRBV13 and TRBJ2-2 for the parts outside the CDR3, the full variable domain is AAGVIQSPRHLIKEKRETATLKCYPIPRHDTVYWYQQGPGQDPQFLISFYEKMQSDKGSIPDRFSAQQFSDYHSELNMSSLELGDSALYFCASSPMPGLGNTGELFFGEGSRLTVL.

This clone was counted a few times. This chain links TRBV9 with TRBJ2-2, with 11 bases fitting TRBD2. The CDR3 contains 17 residues. CDR1 is SGDLS and CDR2 is YYNGEE in the germline V gene. The V segment lost 4 bases and the J segment 5 bases; nucleotides outside the gene matches: 10. The CDR3 DNA reads TGTGCCAGCAGCAACCCACTAGCGGGGGAGAGAACCGGGGAGCTGTTTTTT. Protein sequence: CASSNPLAGERTGELFF.

The chain couples TRBV5-4 to TRBJ2-1; 9 bases map to TRBD1. V trimming: 4 bases; J trimming: 6 bases; junction bases outside the gene matches: 8. The CDR3 is made up of 15 amino acids. Per the germline V gene, CDR1 is SGHNT and CDR2 is YYREEE (reference sequence). DNA for the CDR3: TGTGCCAGCAGCCTGGGACAGGGAAGCCTCAATGAGCAGTTCTTC. Protein sequence: CASSLGQGSLNEQFF.

This chain links TRBV24-1 with TRBJ2-1; TRBD1 is a possible D gene (5 bases). CDR1 KGHDR and CDR2 SFDVKD come from the germline V gene. This CDR3 spans 14 amino acids. V gave up 3 bases and J gave up 3 bases, with 8 bases separating them. The CDR3 reads CATSDGQGYNEQFF. As DNA, the CDR3 is TGTGCCACCAGTGATGGGCAGGGCTACAATGAGCAGTTCTTC.

CDR3 DNA sequence: TGTGCCAGCAGCTTACGGACTCGGGAGCAGTACTTC. Translation: CASSLRTREQYF. The chain recombines TRBV7-8 with TRBJ2-7, with D possibly TRBD2 on 5 matching bases. Germline V CDR1 and CDR2: SGHVS, FQNEAQ. The CDR3 spans 12 residues. Trimming left V 2 bases short and J 7 bases short, with 9 bases between.

J is TRBJ2-7 and V is TRBV5-1; D remains unclear. Germline V gene lookup returns CDR1 SGHRS and CDR2 YFSETQ. The germline V and J ends were trimmed by 0 bases and 2 bases, with 6 bases remaining between them. This CDR3 region has 13 residues. The CDR3 spells CASSLAATYEQYF. The CDR3 DNA reads as TGCGCCAGCAGCTTGGCAGCGACCTACGAGCAGTACTTC.

V usage is TRBV14 and J usage is TRBJ2-5; 14 positions match TRBD2. The CDR3 has 18 residues. V was pared by 4 bases and J by 1 base, with 8 bases of the junction left unmatched. The germline V gene has CDR1 SGHDN and CDR2 FVKESK. For the CDR3, the DNA is TGTGCCAGCAGCCCACGAGGGACTAGCGGGAGAGCCCAAGAGACCCAGTACTTC. It yields the protein CASSPRGTSGRAQETQYF. Full variable domain (rest looked up from reference TRBV14 and TRBJ2-5): EAGVTQFPSHSVIEKGQTVTLRCDPISGHDNLYWYRRVMGKEIKFLLHFVKESKQDESGMPNNRFLAERTGGTYSTLKVQPAELEDSGVYFCASSPRGTSGRAQETQYFGPGTRLLVL.

DNA of the CDR3: TGTGCCAGCAGCGCAGACACCTATGGCTACACCTTC. Encoded protein: CASSADTYGYTF. The chain links TRBV7-9 to TRBJ1-2; no reliable D call. V lost 5 bases and J lost 4, with 8 bases in between. The CDR3 runs 12 residues. Germline CDR1 and CDR2: SEHNR and FQNEAQ (reference sequence).

This clone was observed a single time. The chain uses TRBV3-1 (or the pseudogene TRBV3-2) and TRBJ2-1; D unclear. The CDR3 is made up of 15 amino acids. In germline, CDR1 is LGHDT, CDR2 YNNKEL (reference sequence). V shed 1 base and J shed 8 bases, with 15 bases lying between them. For the CDR3, the DNA is TGTGCCAGCAGCCAAGCCCCTGAGTTTGCTGATGAGCAGTTCTTC. This codes for CASSQAPEFADEQFF.

V usage is TRBV5-6 and J usage is TRBJ2-1, with TRBD2 matching over 13 bases. Germline V lookup: CDR1 SGHDT, CDR2 YYEEEE. CDR3 length equals 16 residues. V shed 3 bases, J shed 5 bases, and the junction held 5 bases outside the gene matches. This CDR3 is CASSSGLAGVNNEQFF. For the CDR3, the DNA is TGTGCCAGCAGCTCCGGACTAGCGGGGGTGAACAATGAGCAGTTCTTC.

This chain connects TRBV6-6 to TRBJ2-5, with a tentative D call TRBD2 (5 bases). CDR3 length equals 14 residues. CDR1 and CDR2 (germline): MNHNY, SVGAGI (reference sequence). Trimming took 2 bases from V and 1 from J, leaving 8 bases between them. CDR3 amino acids: CASSYGGGQETQYF. CDR3 sequence (DNA): TGTGCCAGCAGTTACGGAGGCGGCCAAGAGACCCAGTACTTC.

V and J are TRBV2 and TRBJ2-4; possibly TRBD1 for D (5 bases). The CDR3 length is 15 residues. Germline V lookup: CDR1 SNHLY, CDR2 FYNNEI. V gave up 3 bases and J gave up 0 bases, with 9 bases separating them. In DNA, the CDR3 is TGTGCCAGCAGTGATCGACAGCTAGCCAAAAACATTCAGTACTTC. Translation: CASSDRQLAKNIQYF.

This chain connects TRBV5-1 to TRBJ2-7, with 7 bases matching TRBD1. V lost 0 bases to trimming and J lost 6 bases; unmatched junction nucleotides: 6. The length of the CDR3 is 14 residues. CDR1 and CDR2 from the germline V gene are SGHRS and YFSETQ. DNA for the CDR3: TGCGCCAGCAGCTTGGGGGGGACAGTTCCCGAGCAGTACTTC. It encodes CASSLGGTVPEQYF.

The chain carries TRBV25-1 and TRBJ1-4; 7 bases fit TRBD1. V trimming: 5 bases; J trimming: 5 bases; junction bases outside the gene matches: 5. Germline lookup yields CDR1 MGHDK and CDR2 SYGVNS. The CDR3 sequence is 14 residues long. The CDR3 sequence is CASSIGTDNEKLFF. CDR3 DNA: TGTGCCAGCAGTATTGGGACAGACAATGAAAAACTGTTTTTT. The variable domain in full, with the rest retrieved from reference TRBV25-1 and TRBJ1-4, is EADIYQTPRYLVIGTGKKITLECSQTMGHDKMYWYQQDPGMELHLIHYSYGVNSTEKGDLSSESTVSRIRTEHFPLTLESARPSHTSQYLCASSIGTDNEKLFFGSGTQLSVL.

The chain is built from TRBV5-1 and TRBJ2-2; D ambiguous. CDR1 is SGHRS, CDR2 YFSETQ, per germline. This CDR3 contains 14 residues. V was shortened by 1 base and J by 3 bases, with 7 bases between the two germline ends. The CDR3 sequence: CASSLNSYTGELFF. The CDR3 coding sequence is TGCGCCAGCAGCTTGAACAGCTACACCGGGGAGCTGTTTTTT.

This chain uses TRBV27 with TRBJ2-5, with 9 bases identical to TRBD1. The CDR3 has 16 residues. After removal of 5 bases from V and 2 bases from J, the junction contained 9 bases not matched to a gene. Germline CDR1 reads MNHEY; CDR2 reads SMNVEV (reference sequence). The CDR3: CASSPLGQGTQETQYF. CDR3 in DNA: TGTGCCAGCAGTCCACTGGGACAGGGAACTCAAGAGACCCAGTACTTC.

This sequence joins TRBV7-2 and TRBJ1-2, with D maybe TRBD1 (5 bases). The CDR3 length is 14 residues. V lost 5 bases to trimming and J lost 7 bases, with 17 bases between them. The germline V gene encodes CDR1 SGHTA and CDR2 FQGNSA. CDR3 sequence (DNA): TGTGCCAGCAGCCCCCGGGGGACGGTCGGTGGCTACACCTTC. This translates into CASSPRGTVGGYTF.

The V call is TRBV10-2, the J call TRBJ2-2, with D perhaps matching TRBD1 (5 bases). This CDR3 spans 14 amino acids. CDR1 and CDR2 (germline): WSHSY, SAAADI. The ends were cut back, 6 bases at V and 4 bases at J, with 12 bases in the middle. Here the CDR3 reads CASRIQDITGELFF. In DNA form, the CDR3 reads TGCGCCAGCAGAATCCAGGACATCACCGGGGAGCTGTTTTTT.

This chain links TRBV9 with TRBJ2-2; TRBD1 is a possible D gene (6 bases). CDR1 is SGDLS, CDR2 YYNGEE, per germline. The CDR3 spans 15 residues. Trimming shortened V by 1 base and J by 3 bases, and 10 bases separated the two germline ends. CDR3 residues: CASSVQGPDTGELFF. The DNA for the CDR3 is TGTGCCAGCAGCGTACAGGGGCCTGACACCGGGGAGCTGTTTTTT.

The chain uses TRBV9 and TRBJ2-2; D gene ambiguous. Trimming pared 0 bases from V and 4 bases from J, leaving 7 bases between. CDR1 and CDR2 (germline): SGDLS, YYNGEE. The length of the CDR3 is 14 residues. The CDR3 spells CASSVGRSTGELFF. DNA of the CDR3: TGTGCCAGCAGCGTAGGACGGAGCACCGGGGAGCTGTTTTTT. Combining the CDR3 with reference TRBV9 and TRBJ2-2 gives the whole variable domain DSGVTQTPKHLITATGQRVTLRCSPRSGDLSVYWYQQSLDQGLQFLIQYYNGEERAKGNILERFSAQQFPDLHSELNLSSLELGDSALYFCASSVGRSTGELFFGEGSRLTVL.

The sample holds one count of this clone. The chain carries TRBV12-5 and TRBJ2-1; 11 nucleotides agree with TRBD1. Unmatched junction bases numbered 12, after V lost 7 bases and J lost 7 bases. The CDR3 covers 16 residues. Germline V lookup: CDR1 LGHNT, CDR2 FRNRAP. The CDR3 sequence is CASALILGTGGNEQFF. The CDR3 DNA follows: TGTGCTAGTGCCCTCATTCTCGGGACAGGGGGAAATGAGCAGTTCTTC.